This T cell receptor (beta chain) was found in a study of blood T cell repertoires in COVID-19. V shed 5 bases, J shed 1 base, and the junction held 11 bases outside the gene matches. Germline loops: CDR1 SGHAT, CDR2 FQNNGV. CDR3 length equals 17 residues. Libraries were prepared by immunoSEQ multiplex PCR; TCRdb keeps only in-frame clonotypes and omits some of them. The sample lists 250,000 or so clones, 85% occurring once. What was sequenced was peripheral blood. The chain links TRBV11-2 to TRBJ2-5; 9 nucleotides match TRBD2. This TCR was recovered from a woman in her sixties with active or convalescent COVID-19. CDR3 DNA sequence: TGTGCCAGCAGCCCGGCAGTAGCGGGGGAGTTCCAAGAGACCCAGTACTTC. This encodes CASSPAVAGEFQETQYF.